This passage covers 17 T cell receptor beta chains from one sample sequenced in a study of control samples from healthy donors and cancer patients. Measured with immunoSEQ multiplex PCR; TCRdb has only the in-frame clones, and not every one. The table includes just over 50,000 clones, around nine tenths detected once. Specimen: PBMCs. All receptors come from a middle-aged man with head and neck cancer.

This rearrangement joins TRBV24-1 to TRBJ2-1, with D hard to call. CDR3 length: 12 amino acids. V was pared by 10 bases and J by 7 bases, with 13 bases between. Germline CDR1 KGHDR, CDR2 SFDVKD. Written as DNA, the CDR3 is TGTGCCACGTCGTCACTGGGGAATGAGCAGTTCTTC. It yields the protein CATSSLGNEQFF.

Here the CDR3 reads CASSGTGGANQPQHF. Written as DNA, the CDR3 is TGTGCCAGCTCCGGGACAGGGGGCGCGAATCAGCCCCAGCATTTT. The chain recombines TRBV2 with TRBJ1-5, with 12 nucleotides matching TRBD1. The junction had 6 bases not matched to a gene; V was cut back by 8 bases and J by 4 bases. The CDR3 runs to 15 residues. Looked up from germline, CDR1 is SNHLY and CDR2 is FYNNEI.

This clone occurred a few times. CDR3 amino acids: CASSLSNNNSPLHF. The CDR3 coding sequence is TGTGCCAGCAGTTTATCAAATAATAATTCACCCCTCCACTTT. V is TRBV2 and J is TRBJ1-6; D is unresolved. V was shortened by 5 bases and J by 5 bases, with 10 bases between the two germline ends. This CDR3 has 14 amino acids. Germline loops: CDR1 SNHLY, CDR2 FYNNEI.

The chain carries TRBV10-3 and TRBJ2-7; 9 positions agree with TRBD1. J lost 7 bases, V lost 6 bases, and 4 bases had no gene match. This CDR3 region has 12 residues. Germline V lookup: CDR1 ENHRY, CDR2 SYGVKD. The CDR3: CAISTGTGEQYF. The CDR3 DNA reads TGTGCCATCAGCACGGGGACAGGGGAGCAGTACTTC.

A word on this clone: Relative to the germline gene, one junction end is altered; a read error may explain this. This chain uses TRBV18 with TRBJ2-7; D is possibly TRBD2 (5 bases). The CDR3 covers 14 residues. Germline assignment: CDR1 KGHSH and CDR2 LQKENI. The CDR3 sequence is CASSPPSRVYEQYF. CDR3 DNA sequence: TGTGCCAGCTCTCCACCCTCGCGGGTATACGAGCAGTACTTC.

The rearrangement joins TRBV12-3 or TRBV12-4 to TRBJ1-1; no firm D call. The CDR3 length is 13 residues. V was clipped by 3 bases and J by 1 base, with 6 bases between them. The CDR3 protein is CASSFNRNTEAFF. In nucleotides, the CDR3 is TGTGCCAGCAGTTTCAACCGGAACACTGAAGCTTTCTTT.

This sequence joins TRBV9 and TRBJ1-5; the D gene is possibly TRBD1 (6 bases). Germline assignment: CDR1 SGDLS and CDR2 YYNGEE. Trimming took off 3 bases at V and 0 bases at J, with 10 bases between the two ends. The CDR3 has 15 amino acids. CDR3 in DNA: TGTGCCAGCAGCGATGGGACACATAGCAATCAGCCCCAGCATTTT. It yields the protein CASSDGTHSNQPQHF. Drawing the rest from reference TRBV9 and TRBJ1-5, the complete variable domain is DSGVTQTPKHLITATGQRVTLRCSPRSGDLSVYWYQQSLDQGLQFLIQYYNGEERAKGNILERFSAQQFPDLHSELNLSSLELGDSALYFCASSDGTHSNQPQHFGDGTRLSIL.

This chain joins TRBV11-2 and TRBJ2-7; D unclear. The germline CDR1 and CDR2 sequences are SGHAT and FQNNGV. V shed 5 bases and J shed 1 base, with 9 bases lying between them. The CDR3 runs to 13 residues. The chain's CDR3 is CASSHLGSYEQYF. The CDR3 DNA reads TGTGCCAGCAGCCACCTGGGTTCCTACGAGCAGTACTTC.

This chain uses TRBV6-2 or TRBV6-3 with TRBJ2-5, with TRBD2 matching over 10 bases. V shed 0 bases and J 4 bases; nucleotides not matched to a gene: 2. The CDR3 loop spans 15 amino acids. Germline CDR1 is MNHEY and CDR2 is SVGEGT. The CDR3 DNA follows: TGTGCCAGCAGTTACTCGATAGCGGGAGGAGAGACCCAGTACTTC. This codes for CASSYSIAGGETQYF.

V is TRBV27 and J is TRBJ2-7; possibly TRBD1 for D (6 bases). This CDR3 has 13 residues. The ends were cut back, 6 bases at V and 0 bases at J, with 9 bases in the middle. CDR1 and CDR2 (germline): MNHEY, SMNVEV (reference sequence). CDR3 coding DNA: TGTGCCAGCAGCAGGGGACCCTCCTACGAGCAGTACTTC. Amino acid sequence: CASSRGPSYEQYF.

The chain recombines TRBV19 with TRBJ1-2; D perhaps matches TRBD1 (6 bases). From germline, CDR1 is LNHDA and CDR2 SQIVND (reference sequence). This CDR3 comprises 13 residues. Trimming left V 7 bases short and J 4 bases short, with 13 bases between. The CDR3 is CASTGGGRYGYTF. In DNA form, the CDR3 reads TGTGCCAGTACCGGTGGGGGGCGCTATGGCTACACCTTC.

CDR3 DNA: TGTGCCAGCAGCCCCAGAGGGGCCCGGGAGTGGTACGAGCAGTACTTC. Its protein is CASSPRGAREWYEQYF. This chain joins TRBV14 and TRBJ2-7; D possibly corresponds to TRBD2 (6 bases). V lost 4 bases to trimming and J lost 4 bases, with 20 bases between them. CDR1 and CDR2 from the germline V gene are SGHDN and FVKESK. The CDR3 runs to 16 residues.

This chain uses TRBV6-5 with TRBJ1-4; 10 bases are shared with TRBD1. CDR1 is MNHEY and CDR2 is SVGAGI in the germline V gene. The CDR3 sequence is 14 residues long. Trimming removed 7 bases from V and 6 bases from J; junction bases left unmatched: 5. The DNA of the CDR3 is TGTGCCAGCACCACGACAGGGGGCTATGAAAAACTGTTTTTT. Amino acid sequence: CASTTTGGYEKLFF.

This clone was found once. This rearrangement joins TRBV4-2 to TRBJ2-4, with D possibly matching TRBD2 (5 bases). Looked up from germline, CDR1 is LGHNA and CDR2 is YNFKEQ. The germline V and J ends were trimmed by 0 bases and 0 bases, with 15 bases remaining between them. CDR3 size: 18 residues. The CDR3 reads CASSQDRGVVVAKNIQYF. DNA for the CDR3: TGTGCCAGCAGCCAAGATCGGGGAGTAGTAGTAGCCAAAAACATTCAGTACTTC.

V gene TRBV5-1 combines with J gene TRBJ1-1; 8 bases align to TRBD1. Germline-derived CDR1 and CDR2 are SGHRS and YFSETQ. The CDR3 has 14 amino acids. With V trimmed by 9 bases and J by 3 bases, 10 bases remained unmatched. CDR3 loop: CATRYGQGDTEAFF. As DNA, the CDR3 is TGCGCCACACGTTATGGACAGGGCGACACTGAAGCTTTCTTT.

This clone was picked up one time. This sequence joins TRBV20-1 and TRBJ2-7; D not certain. The germline V and J ends were trimmed by 0 bases and 6 bases, with 6 bases remaining between them. The CDR3 loop spans 11 amino acids. Germline V gene sequence: CDR1 DFQATT, CDR2 SNEGSKA (reference sequence). CDR3 coding DNA: TGCAGTGCTAGAGAAGGCTCCGAGCAGTACTTC. It yields the protein CSAREGSEQYF.

This clone has just one count. The chain is built from TRBV5-6 and TRBJ1-3; TRBD1 matches 7 bases. The CDR3 has 15 amino acids. V trimming: 4 bases; J trimming: 2 bases; junction bases outside the gene matches: 6. In germline, CDR1 is SGHDT, CDR2 YYEEEE. The CDR3 bases are TGTGCCAGCAGCCTCCTGACAGGGACTGGAAACACCATATATTTT. Translated, it gives CASSLLTGTGNTIYF. The entire variable domain, with the rest obtained from reference TRBV5-6 and TRBJ1-3, is as follows: DAGVTQSPTHLIKTRGQQVTLRCSPKSGHDTVSWYQQALGQGPQFIFQYYEEEERQRGNFPDRFSGHQFPNYSSELNVNALLLGDSALYLCASSLLTGTGNTIYFGEGSWLTVV.